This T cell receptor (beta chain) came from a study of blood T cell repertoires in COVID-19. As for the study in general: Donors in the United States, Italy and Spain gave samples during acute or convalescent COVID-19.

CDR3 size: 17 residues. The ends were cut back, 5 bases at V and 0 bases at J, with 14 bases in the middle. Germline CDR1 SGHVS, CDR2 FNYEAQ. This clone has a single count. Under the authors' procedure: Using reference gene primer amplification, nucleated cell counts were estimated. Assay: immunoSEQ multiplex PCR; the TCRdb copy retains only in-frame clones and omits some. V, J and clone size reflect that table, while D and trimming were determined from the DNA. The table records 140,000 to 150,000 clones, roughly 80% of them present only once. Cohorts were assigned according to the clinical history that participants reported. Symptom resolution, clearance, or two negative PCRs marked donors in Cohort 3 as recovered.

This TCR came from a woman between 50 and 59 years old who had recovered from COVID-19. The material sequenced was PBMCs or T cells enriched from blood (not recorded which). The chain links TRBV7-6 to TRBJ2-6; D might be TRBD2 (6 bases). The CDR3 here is CASSTGVGNSGANVLTF. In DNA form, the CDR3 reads TGTGCCAGCAGCACGGGGGTGGGAAACTCTGGGGCCAACGTCCTGACTTTC. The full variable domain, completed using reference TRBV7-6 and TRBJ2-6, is GAGVSQSPRYKVTKRGQDVALRCDPISGHVSLYWYRQALGQGPEFLTYFNYEAQQDKSGLPNDRFSAERPEGSISTLTIQRTEQRDSAMYRCASSTGVGNSGANVLTFGAGSRLTVL.